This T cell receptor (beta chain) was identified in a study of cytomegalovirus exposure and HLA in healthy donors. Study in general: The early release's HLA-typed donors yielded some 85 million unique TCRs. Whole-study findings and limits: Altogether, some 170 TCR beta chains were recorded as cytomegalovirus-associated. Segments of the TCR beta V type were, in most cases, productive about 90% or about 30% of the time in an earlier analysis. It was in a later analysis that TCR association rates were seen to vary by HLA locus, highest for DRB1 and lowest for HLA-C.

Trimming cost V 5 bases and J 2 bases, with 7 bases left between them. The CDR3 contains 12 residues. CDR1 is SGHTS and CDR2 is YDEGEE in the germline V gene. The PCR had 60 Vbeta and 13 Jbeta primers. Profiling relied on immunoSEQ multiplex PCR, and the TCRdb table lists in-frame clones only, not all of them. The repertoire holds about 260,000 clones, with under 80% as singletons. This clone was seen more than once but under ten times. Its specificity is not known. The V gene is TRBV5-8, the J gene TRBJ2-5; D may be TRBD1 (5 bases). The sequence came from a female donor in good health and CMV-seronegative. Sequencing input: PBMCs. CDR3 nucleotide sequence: TGTGCCAGCAGGGACACACAAGAGACCCAGTACTTC. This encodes CASRDTQETQYF.